These T cell receptor beta chains were read from a single sample in a study of T cells in narcolepsy. Repertoires were generated with immunoSEQ multiplex PCR, while TCRdb's copy carries only in-frame clones and drops some. The sample lists 20,000 to 30,000 clones; approximately 85% were seen once. Sample: CD45RA- memory CD4+ T cells from PBMCs. These receptor sequences come from a human donor with narcolepsy. Each CDR3 is given with its conserved first and last residue. Each record gives: D gene, clone size, V gene, J gene, CDR3 DNA, CDR3 protein. A D gene is named only where the DNA matches it firmly. Clone size is given for some rows only: seen once, a few or many times, or a class if the clone is expanded.

>TRBD2|once|TRBV6-4|TRBJ2-1
TGTGCCAGCAGTGCCCAACGGCTAGCGGTCAATGAGCAGTTCTTC
CASSAQRLAVNEQFF
>NA|NA|TRBV6-6|TRBJ1-4
TGTGCCAGCAGTTATGAGCTATTTAATGAAAAACTGTTTTTT
CASSYELFNEKLFF
>TRBD1|NA|TRBV2|TRBJ1-3
TGTGCCAGCAGCGTCCAGGGGGCTGGAAACACCATATATTTT
CASSVQGAGNTIYF
>NA|NA|TRBV14|TRBJ1-3
TGTGCCAGCAGCCAAGATTTGAGGGGAAACACCATATATTTT
CASSQDLRGNTIYF
>TRBD2|NA|TRBV25-1|TRBJ2-5
TGTGCCAGCAGTGATCGTACGGGAGGAGAGACCCAGTACTTC
CASSDRTGGETQYF
>NA|NA|TRBV6-1|TRBJ1-5
TGTGCCAGCAGTGAGCAGGGGTTTACATCGAGCAATCAGCCCCAGCATTTT
CASSEQGFTSSNQPQHF
>NA|once|TRBV19|TRBJ1-1
TGTGCCAGTAGTATAGCTGGACACCTGGGCACTGAAGCTTTCTTT
CASSIAGHLGTEAFF
>NA|NA|TRBV6-5|TRBJ1-2
TGTGCCAGCAGTTACAGCGGGACCCGAGGCTACACCTTC
CASSYSGTRGYTF
>NA|NA|TRBV27|TRBJ2-7
TGTGCCAGCAGTTTTAGGGGTAGCGAGCAGTACTTC
CASSFRGSEQYF
>TRBD2|once|TRBV18|TRBJ2-1
TGTGCCAGCTCACCCCAGCAGAGCGGGAGCTCCTACAATGAGCAGTTCTTC
CASSPQQSGSSYNEQFF
>NA|NA|TRBV10-3|TRBJ2-7
TGTGCCATCAGTGTGGCAGGACTGCAATACGAGCAGTACTTC
CAISVAGLQYEQYF
>NA|once|TRBV2|TRBJ2-2
TGTGCCAGCAAACGCGGCGGGATGGACACCGGGGAGCTGTTTTTT
CASKRGGMDTGELFF
>NA|once|TRBV5-4|TRBJ2-7
TGTGCCAGCAGCTTGGGTGAGGGATCGTCCTACGAGCAGTACTTC
CASSLGEGSSYEQYF
>NA|once|TRBV6-1|TRBJ1-1
TGTGCCAGCAAGAGCCCCACAGGGTCGAACACTGAAGCTTTCTTT
CASKSPTGSNTEAFF
>NA|NA|TRBV7-2|TRBJ1-2
TGTGCCAGCAGCTCCGACACCTATGGCTACACCTTC
CASSSDTYGYTF
>NA|NA|TRBV19|TRBJ1-1
TGTGCCAGCTCCTTCGGGGTTGACACTGAAGCTTTCTTT
CASSFGVDTEAFF
>TRBD2|NA|TRBV28|TRBJ2-1
TGTGCCAGCACTCCGGGGGGTTCCTACAATGAGCAGTTCTTC
CASTPGGSYNEQFF
>TRBD1|NA|TRBV10-3|TRBJ1-4
TGTGCCATCAGTGCGGACAGGGGGCTTACTAATGAAAAACTGTTTTTT
CAISADRGLTNEKLFF
>NA|NA|TRBV28|TRBJ1-5
TGTGCCAGCAGTTTCAGTGGGCGGGCCGGAGAACCCCGGAGGGAGCAGCCCCAGCATTTT
CASSFSGRAGEPRREQPQHF
>NA|NA|TRBV6-1|TRBJ1-5
TGTGCCAGCAGTGAAGTAAATTACAATCAGCCCCAGCATTTT
CASSEVNYNQPQHF
>TRBD1|NA|TRBV5-1|TRBJ2-7
TGCGCCAGCCAAAAAACCGGGACAGCCTTTTACGAGCAGTACTTC
CASQKTGTAFYEQYF
>TRBD2|once|TRBV4-2|TRBJ2-7
TGTGCCAGCAGCCAAGAGACTAGCGGAGGGGACTACGAGCAGTACTTC
CASSQETSGGDYEQYF
>NA|NA|TRBV27|TRBJ2-1
TGTGCCAGCAGTTCACCGGGACGGACAGACAATGAGCAGTTCTTC
CASSSPGRTDNEQFF
>TRBD1|NA|TRBV29-1|TRBJ2-7
TGCAGCGCCGCGCTCGGACAGGGGAGCACCTACGAGCAGTACTTC
CSAALGQGSTYEQYF
>NA|NA|TRBV5-1|TRBJ2-7
TGCGCCAGCAGCCAGACAGTTTCTGGGGACGAGCAGTACTTC
CASSQTVSGDEQYF
>TRBD1|NA|TRBV19|TRBJ2-7
TGTGCCAGTAGTATAGGGTTGACAGGGATCACCTACGAGCAGTACTTC
CASSIGLTGITYEQYF
>NA|NA|TRBV11-3|TRBJ2-2
TGTGCCAGCAGCCTAGGGGCGCTTGGGGAGCTGTTTTTT
CASSLGALGELFF
>NA|once|TRBV11-2|TRBJ1-2
TGTGCCAGCAGCTTAGATCCGGCCAGGCCATATGGCTACACCTTC
CASSLDPARPYGYTF
>NA|NA|TRBV10-3|TRBJ1-3
TGTGCCATCATCGAGGGATCCTCTGGAAACACCATATATTTT
CAIIEGSSGNTIYF
>TRBD2|NA|TRBV5-1|TRBJ2-5
TGCGCCAGCAGCTACGGCTCCGGGACTAGCGGGAGACGGCGCTTTGGGACCCAGTACTTC
CASSYGSGTSGRRRFGTQYF
>NA|NA|TRBV10-3|TRBJ1-1
TGTGCCATCAGCGAGACAGGCAACACTGAAGCTTTCTTT
CAISETGNTEAFF
>TRBD1|NA|TRBV27|TRBJ2-7
TGTGCCAGCAGGGACCCGACAGGGACCTCGAGGGTCCACGAGCAGTACTTC
CASRDPTGTSRVHEQYF
>NA|NA|TRBV19|TRBJ1-1
TGTGCCAGTCGGGACATCGGGACTGAAGCTTTCTTT
CASRDIGTEAFF
>NA|few|TRBV11-3|TRBJ1-5
TGTGCCAGCAGCATCGGCCAGGGGATTAGCAATCAGCCCCAGCATTTT
CASSIGQGISNQPQHF
>NA|NA|TRBV5-4|TRBJ2-7
TGTGCCAGCAGCTCCCGCGAAGGGGGTTCCTACGAGCAGTACTTC
CASSSREGGSYEQYF
>NA|NA|TRBV19|TRBJ1-2
TGTGCCAGTAGTGCGGAGGGATACTATGGCTACACCTTC
CASSAEGYYGYTF
>NA|once|TRBV7-8|TRBJ2-5
TGTGCCAGCAGCCGGGAGACCCAGTACTTC
CASSRETQYF
>TRBD2|NA|TRBV19|TRBJ2-1
TGTGCCAGTAGTATCTCTAGCGGGAGCCACAATGAGCAGTTCTTC
CASSISSGSHNEQFF
>TRBD1|NA|TRBV15|TRBJ2-5
TGTGCCACCAGCAGTCGCACCGGACAGGGGGGCGAGACCCAGTACTTC
CATSSRTGQGGETQYF
>NA|NA|TRBV27|TRBJ1-4
TGTGCCAGCAGTGAATGGCCCCCAACTAATGAAAAACTGTTTTTT
CASSEWPPTNEKLFF
>NA|NA|TRBV28|TRBJ1-5
TGTGCCAGCAGTTTAGCCAGGACCCCAAGCGAGCCAGGGAGGGGTATGGGCAATCAGCCCCAGCATTTT
CASSLARTPSEPGRGMGNQPQHF
>NA|NA|TRBV1|TRBJ2-3
TGCACCAGCAGCCAAGAATGTGTCGGAGCGGGAGTCCATCCAGATACGCAGTATTTT
CTSSQECVGAGVHPDTQYF
>NA|NA|TRBV4-2|TRBJ1-1
TGTGCCAGCAGCCAAGAGAGGGCCACTGAAGCTTTCTTT
CASSQERATEAFF
>NA|NA|TRBV28|TRBJ1-2
TGTGCCAGCAGTTTAACAGGGAGCTATGACTACACCTTC
CASSLTGSYDYTF
>TRBD2|NA|TRBV7-2|TRBJ2-7
TGTGCCAGCAGCTTAGCCGGGACTAGCGGGAGTATCCACGAGCAGTACTTC
CASSLAGTSGSIHEQYF
>NA|NA|TRBV18|TRBJ1-2
TGTGCCAGCTCATCGACGGGTCTCCGGTACGGCTACACCTTC
CASSSTGLRYGYTF